This is a list of T cell receptor beta chains from one sample in a study of blood T cell repertoires in COVID-19. The assay was immunoSEQ multiplex PCR, and TCRdb's table has in-frame clones only and misses some. The sample includes around 250,000 clones, 90% of them seen just once. The sample consisted of PBMCs or T cells enriched from blood (not recorded which). Receptors were obtained from a man aged 50-59 years who had been exposed to COVID-19. The CDR3 runs from the conserved cysteine through the conserved F or W. D genes are given only for firm matches. Clone size, where shown, is once, few, many, or a class for clones that have expanded.

- - TRBJ2-5 TRBV5-1 CASSFGGEETQYF TGCGCCAGCAGCTTTGGAGGAGAAGAGACCCAGTACTTC
- - TRBJ1-2 TRBV6-5 CASTSGGTNYGYTF TGTGCCAGCACCTCCGGTGGGACAAACTATGGCTACACCTTC
- - TRBJ1-6 TRBV19 CASRTQGFNSPLHF TGTGCCAGTAGAACTCAGGGGTTTAATTCACCCCTCCACTTT
TRBD2 - TRBJ2-5 TRBV7-3 CASSPTSGSVETQYF TGTGCCAGCAGCCCTACTAGCGGGAGCGTGGAGACCCAGTACTTC
TRBD2 - TRBJ2-1 TRBV7-9 CASSLVGSGLYNEQFF TGTGCCAGCAGCTTAGTTGGTAGCGGGTTATACAATGAGCAGTTCTTC
- once TRBJ1-2 TRBV28 CASWTDYGYTF TGTGCCAGTTGGACAGATTATGGCTACACCTTC
- - TRBJ2-1 TRBV9 CASSAIQGFPYNEQFF TGTGCCAGCAGCGCCATACAGGGTTTTCCTTACAATGAGCAGTTCTTC
- - TRBJ1-1 TRBV19 CASSLQGLNTEAFF TGTGCCAGTAGTCTACAGGGTCTGAACACTGAAGCTTTCTTT
- - TRBJ1-4 TRBV4-1 CASSQEGRGTSNEKLFF TGCGCCAGCAGCCAAGAAGGCAGGGGCACGTCTAATGAAAAACTGTTTTTT
- - TRBJ2-5 TRBV20-1 CSASRQGEETQYF TGCAGTGCTAGTAGGCAGGGTGAAGAGACCCAGTACTTC
- - TRBJ1-1 TRBV2 CASSNTGDTEAFF TGTGCCAGCAGCAACACAGGCGACACTGAAGCTTTCTTT
- - TRBJ2-7 TRBV4-1 CASSQVGHKTYEQYF TGCGCCAGCAGCCAAGTTGGGCATAAAACCTACGAGCAGTACTTC
TRBD1 once TRBJ1-4 TRBV19 CASSISVQGFEKLFF TGTGCCAGTAGTATATCGGTACAGGGGTTTGAAAAACTGTTTTTT
- once TRBJ2-1 TRBV28 CASSRTGYRTSYNEQFF TGTGCCAGCAGTCGTACAGGGTACCGGACTTCCTACAATGAGCAGTTCTTC
- - TRBJ2-1 TRBV5-1 CASLPQAGRMGNEQFF TGCGCCAGCCTACCCCAGGCGGGACGGATGGGCAATGAGCAGTTCTTC
- - TRBJ1-5 TRBV27 CASSFVGSNQPQHF TGTGCCAGCAGTTTTGTAGGGAGTAATCAGCCCCAGCATTTT
- - TRBJ2-2 TRBV9 CASSLAGTGELFF TGTGCCAGCAGCCTCGCGGGCACCGGGGAGCTGTTTTTT
- - TRBJ2-2 TRBV7-9 CASSFYSIAGELFF TGTGCCAGCAGCTTCTATTCTATCGCCGGGGAGCTGTTTTTT
- - TRBJ2-7 TRBV27 CASSFQSGSYEQYF TGTGCCAGCAGTTTCCAATCGGGCTCCTACGAGCAGTACTTC
- - TRBJ2-5 TRBV7-2 CASSLVPGRGETQYF TGTGCCAGCAGCTTAGTGCCGGGGAGAGGGGAGACCCAGTACTTC
TRBD2 - TRBJ2-7 TRBV4-1 CASSQEPWGGSYEQYF TGCGCCAGCAGCCAGGAACCTTGGGGGGGCTCCTACGAGCAGTACTTC
TRBD1 - TRBJ1-5 TRBV6-5 CASSKGQLGNAPQHF TGTGCCAGCAGCAAGGGACAGTTAGGCAATGCGCCCCAGCATTTT
- once TRBJ1-3 TRBV12-5 CASGLGQANTGNTIYF TGTGCTAGTGGTTTGGGACAGGCGAACACTGGAAACACCATATATTTT
- - TRBJ1-6 TRBV28 CASTSLRSSYNSPLHF TGTGCCAGCACCTCCTTAAGGAGCTCCTATAATTCACCCCTCCACTTT
TRBD1 - TRBJ1-3 TRBV28 CASSALGTGVAGNTIYF TGTGCCAGCAGTGCCCTCGGGACAGGGGTGGCTGGAAACACCATATATTTT
- - TRBJ2-6 TRBV28 CASRGVQGYSGANVLTF TGTGCCAGCAGAGGAGTTCAGGGGTACTCTGGGGCCAACGTCCTGACTTTC
- - TRBJ1-5 TRBV6-1 CASSAFALTGYSNQPQHF TGTGCCAGCAGTGCCTTTGCCCTGACAGGCTATAGCAATCAGCCCCAGCATTTT
- - TRBJ1-1 TRBV27 CASSSRYRGEAFF TGTGCCAGCAGTTCCCGGTATCGAGGGGAAGCTTTCTTT
TRBD1 - TRBJ2-5 TRBV28 CASSLYQQGTETQYF TGTGCCAGCAGTTTATACCAACAGGGGACGGAGACCCAGTACTTC
- - TRBJ1-1 TRBV10-3 CASRLDSMKTEAFF TGTGCCAGCCGTTTAGACAGTATGAAGACTGAAGCTTTCTTT
- - TRBJ1-2 TRBV6-6 CASSYRGGGFNYGYTF TGTGCCAGCAGTTACCGCGGAGGAGGATTTAACTATGGCTACACCTTC
TRBD2 - TRBJ2-5 TRBV5-1 CASAGGPKETQYF TGCGCCAGCGCGGGAGGCCCCAAAGAGACCCAGTACTTC
- - TRBJ1-4 TRBV12-3/TRBV12-4 CASRFSGGEKLFF TGTGCCAGCAGATTTAGTGGGGGGGAAAAACTGTTTTTT
- - TRBJ1-1 TRBV11-3 CASSLQGSGTEAFF TGTGCCAGCAGCTTACAGGGGTCGGGCACTGAAGCTTTCTTT
TRBD1 - TRBJ1-1 TRBV28 CASSLLTLRGRDTEAFF TGTGCCAGCAGTTTGCTTACCTTGAGGGGGCGAGACACTGAAGCTTTCTTT
TRBD1 - TRBJ2-1 TRBV5-4 CASSLDRGLYNEQFF TGTGCCAGCAGCTTGGACAGGGGGCTCTACAATGAGCAGTTCTTC
- - TRBJ1-4 TRBV4-1 CASSQGQLTNEKLFF TGCGCCAGCAGCCAAGGACAGTTGACTAATGAAAAACTGTTTTTT
- - TRBJ2-3 TRBV27 CASSLRSTDTQYF TGTGCCAGCAGTTTACGTAGCACAGATACGCAGTATTTT
TRBD1 - TRBJ1-1 TRBV7-8 CASSGRGKGEAFF TGTGCCAGCAGCGGCAGGGGGAAGGGTGAAGCTTTCTTT
TRBD1 - TRBJ1-2 TRBV28 CASSFGTGSYGYTF TGTGCCAGCAGTTTCGGGACAGGGTCCTATGGCTACACCTTC
- - TRBJ1-5 TRBV11-2 CASSPSGQPQHF TGTGCCAGCAGCCCCTCGGGTCAGCCCCAGCATTTT
- - TRBJ1-2 TRBV11-2 CASSFGVSPSGYTF TGTGCCAGCAGCTTCGGGGTGTCGCCTAGTGGCTACACCTTC
- - TRBJ1-2 TRBV9 CASSGGRGAGYGYTF TGTGCCAGCAGCGGAGGACGGGGGGCAGGCTATGGCTACACCTTC
TRBD1 - TRBJ1-4 TRBV28 CASSAPGTGNEKLFF TGTGCCAGCAGTGCCCCCGGGACAGGGAATGAAAAACTGTTTTTT